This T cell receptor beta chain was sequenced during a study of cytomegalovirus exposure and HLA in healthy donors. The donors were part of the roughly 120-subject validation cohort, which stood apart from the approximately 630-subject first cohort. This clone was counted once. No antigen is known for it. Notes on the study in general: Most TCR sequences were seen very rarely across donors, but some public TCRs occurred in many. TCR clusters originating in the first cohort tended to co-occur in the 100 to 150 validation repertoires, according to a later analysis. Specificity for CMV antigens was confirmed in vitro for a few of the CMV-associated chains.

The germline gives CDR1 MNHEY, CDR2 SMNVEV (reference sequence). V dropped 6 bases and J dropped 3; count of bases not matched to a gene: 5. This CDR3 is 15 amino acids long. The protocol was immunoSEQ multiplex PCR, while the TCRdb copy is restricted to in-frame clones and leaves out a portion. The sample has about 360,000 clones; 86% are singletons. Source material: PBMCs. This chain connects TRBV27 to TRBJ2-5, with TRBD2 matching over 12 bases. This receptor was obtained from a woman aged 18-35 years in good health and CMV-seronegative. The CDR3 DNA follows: TGTGCCAGCAGCACAAGGACTAGCGGGGAAGAGACCCAGTACTTC. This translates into CASSTRTSGEETQYF.